Sequencing of this T cell receptor (beta chain) was carried out in a study of blood T cells in healthy people across ages. With V trimmed by 5 bases and J by 13 bases, 18 bases remained unmatched. Germline assignment: CDR1 SGHRS and CDR2 YFSETQ. The CDR3 length is 15 residues. Donors each provided 9.5 to 10 milliliters of peripheral blood. Turning to this clonotype: The antigen remains unidentified.

The use of a sample-barcoded 5' primer and a J-beta primer mix characterized a second PCR of about 7 to 12 cycles. MiXCR, run by TCRdb on the 5' RACE reads, gives a single entry per CDR3 protein. The sample consists of about 1.1 million distinct CDR3 sequences, around two fifths of them appearing once. Findings of the study overall: Unknown donor CMV status possibly confounded expanded clonotype changes. Per million T cells, TCR beta diversity dropped roughly linearly as age increased. A strong correlation was seen between TCR beta diversity and naive T cell percentage.

This clonotype was obtained from a man aged 18 to 35 in good health. This chain links TRBV5-1 with TRBJ2-4; 7 bases fit TRBD1. Sequencing used blood. CDR3 DNA sequence: TGCGCCAGCAGTCACGGGACAGCCTCTGATGTTGAGCAGTACTTC. Translated: CASSHGTASDVEQYF.